This section outlines one T cell receptor beta chain sequence together with its context. The antigen remains undetermined. The study ran its PCR with 60 Vbeta and 13 Jbeta primers. TCRdb keeps only in-frame clones here, not all; method: immunoSEQ multiplex PCR. The sample contains 150,000 to 200,000 clones, 77% of which appear only once. The sample comes from a study of cytomegalovirus exposure and HLA in healthy donors. About the research overall: Among the 400 or so donors who were genotyped, about 80% fell in the genetic ancestry cluster that is associated with self-reported Caucasian donors. Study observations and caveats: A link between a missense DCLRE1C variant and TCR beta V- and J-gene trimming emerged from a later analysis. Specificity of three CMV-associated chains for CMV antigens was verified in vitro.

This CDR3 is built from 13 residues. Germline CDR1 reads MDHEN; CDR2 reads SYDVKM. V trimming: 6 bases; J trimming: 6 bases; junction bases outside the gene matches: 6. Sequences were obtained from PBMCs. This TCR came from a young woman in good health and CMV-seronegative. The rearrangement joins TRBV28 to TRBJ1-2; TRBD1 matches at 8 bases. The CDR3 DNA reads as TGTGCCAGCAGCCCGACAGGGGAGGATGGCTACACCTTC. Protein sequence: CASSPTGEDGYTF.